The 11 T cell receptor beta chains given below trace back to one sample, sequenced in a study of blood T cell repertoires in COVID-19. Profiling relied on immunoSEQ multiplex PCR, and the TCRdb table lists in-frame clones only, not all of them. The data show under 75,000 clones, with over 70% seen just once and about 2.3% held by the top ten. The sequenced sample was peripheral blood. The receptors here all came from a human donor in a cohort sampled during active COVID-19.

This clone was observed a few times. The V and J genes are TRBV7-9 and TRBJ1-6; 7 bases map to TRBD1. The CDR3 has 17 amino acids. Germline V CDR1 and CDR2: SEHNR, FQNEAQ (reference sequence). V lost 5 bases and J lost 3; bases outside the gene matches: 10. The CDR3 DNA reads as TGTGCCAGCAGCCCCCGACAGGGCTTTTTCTATAATTCACCCCTCCACTTT. Translating gives CASSPRQGFFYNSPLHF.

The genes are TRBV10-2 and TRBJ2-7, with D unresolved. The length of the CDR3 is 13 residues. V was clipped by 2 bases and J by 3 bases, with 8 bases between them. Looked up from germline, CDR1 is WSHSY and CDR2 is SAAADI. The CDR3 DNA reads TGCGCCAGCAGTGAGGCCACAAACTACGAGCAGTACTTC. This sequence encodes CASSEATNYEQYF.

The CDR3 sequence: CASRPTGMNTEAFF. The CDR3 region has the DNA TGTGCCAGCAGACCGACAGGTATGAACACTGAAGCTTTCTTT. The V and J genes are TRBV6-6 and TRBJ1-1; a possible D gene is TRBD1 (6 bases). Germline lookup yields CDR1 MNHNY and CDR2 SVGAGI (reference sequence). V lost 6 bases to trimming and J lost 0 bases, with 11 bases between them. The CDR3 extends over 14 amino acids.

The genes are TRBV27 and TRBJ2-6, with D perhaps matching TRBD1 (6 bases). Between the trimmed V and J ends, which lost 6 bases and 4 bases, there was a span of 13 bases. This CDR3 region has 15 residues. The germline V gene has CDR1 MNHEY and CDR2 SMNVEV (reference sequence). In DNA, the CDR3 is TGTGCCAGCAGCTCAGGGGTGTGGGGGGCCAACGTCCTGACTTTC. It yields the protein CASSSGVWGANVLTF.

The J gene is TRBJ2-1, the V gene TRBV19, with 7 bases lining up with TRBD2. Germline V CDR1 and CDR2: LNHDA, SQIVND (reference sequence). The CDR3 covers 15 residues. Trimming removed 3 bases from V and 8 bases from J; junction bases left unmatched: 10. The CDR3 region has the DNA TGTGCCAGTAGTATCATAACTCAGGGAGGGGATGAGCAGTTCTTC. This codes for CASSIITQGGDEQFF.

The chain uses TRBV5-1 and TRBJ2-6, with 10 bases lining up with TRBD1. This CDR3 has 16 residues. The germline gives CDR1 SGHRS, CDR2 YFSETQ. J gave up 2 bases and V 3 bases, and 2 bases lay outside the gene matches. For the CDR3, the DNA is TGCGCCAGCAGCTCGGGGACAGGGGCTGGGGCCAACGTCCTGACTTTC. This translates into CASSSGTGAGANVLTF.

J is TRBJ2-4 and V is TRBV19; possible D gene TRBD2, 5 bases. Germline assignment: CDR1 LNHDA and CDR2 SQIVND (reference sequence). The CDR3 spans 14 residues. Between the trimmed V and J ends, which lost 1 base and 7 bases, there was a span of 11 bases. CDR3 amino acids: CASSIAEGFNIQYF. CDR3 DNA sequence: TGTGCCAGTAGTATAGCCGAGGGATTCAACATTCAGTACTTC.

As for this clone: The sample has other DNA sequences that encode this CDR3 too. The chain joins TRBV5-4 to TRBJ1-2; possible D gene TRBD1, 5 bases. The germline V gene has CDR1 SGHNT and CDR2 YYREEE (reference sequence). The length of the CDR3 is 14 residues. The V and J ends lost 0 bases and 4 bases respectively, with 10 bases between them. CDR3 in amino acids: CASSLGQGPYGYTF. CDR3 DNA: TGTGCCAGCAGCTTGGGGCAGGGTCCCTATGGCTACACCTTC.

J is TRBJ2-7 and V is TRBV28; TRBD1 might be the D (5 bases). Germline loops: CDR1 MDHEN, CDR2 SYDVKM. The CDR3 runs to 14 residues. The V and J ends lost 6 bases and 4 bases respectively, with 16 bases between them. The CDR3 region is CASRLVGASYEQYF. Written as DNA, the CDR3 is TGTGCCAGCAGGCTTGTAGGGGCCTCTTACGAGCAGTACTTC.

The rearrangement uses TRBV24-1 and TRBJ1-2; D call uncertain. Deletions cut 4 bases from V and 1 base from J, with 6 bases between. The CDR3 has 13 amino acids. Per the germline V gene, CDR1 is KGHDR and CDR2 is SFDVKD. CDR3 loop: CATSEAVNYGYTF. The CDR3 DNA reads TGTGCCACCAGTGAGGCGGTTAACTATGGCTACACCTTC.

This clone was picked up a small number of times. The CDR3 sequence is CASSIWSAGGAEPQHF. The CDR3 bases are TGTGCCAGTAGTATATGGTCCGCAGGGGGCGCGGAGCCCCAGCATTTT. The chain recombines TRBV19 with TRBJ1-5; 8 bases fit TRBD1. Losses at the gene ends were 2 bases for V and 8 bases for J; bases not matched to a gene: 11. This CDR3 is built from 16 residues. Germline assignment: CDR1 LNHDA and CDR2 SQIVND (reference sequence).